A single sample is the source of the 3 T cell receptor beta chains below, sequenced in a study of CD8 T cells in ankylosing spondylitis. Points from the study as a whole: Ankylosing spondylitis blood appeared to be characterized by a TCR beta motif of 7 to 9 highly homologous variants.

These receptors lack a known antigen. TCRdb re-derived calls from the 5' RACE reads in MiXCR, one entry per CDR3 protein. The sample holds about 840,000 distinct CDR3 sequences; roughly 12% are singletons and the top ten take 0.45% to 0.6%. Sequencing was performed on blood, either unsorted or a sorted T cell fraction (not recorded which). Receptors were obtained from a male donor with ankylosing spondylitis.

This clonotype was seen repeatedly, ten times or more. V is TRBV29-1 and J is TRBJ1-1; no clear D. V was shortened by 1 base and J by 3 bases, with 12 bases between the two germline ends. Germline V CDR1 and CDR2: SQVTM, ANQGSEA. This CDR3 has 14 residues. This CDR3 reads CSVEVWRRHTEAFF. CDR3 in DNA: TGCAGCGTTGAAGTGTGGCGGAGGCACACTGAAGCTTTCTTT.

This clonotype was counted at least ten times. The chain has TRBV5-1 and TRBJ2-1; 8 nucleotides match TRBD1. CDR1 and CDR2 from the germline V gene are SGHRS and YFSETQ. The CDR3 runs to 15 residues. Trimming cost V 2 bases and J 7 bases; bases outside gene matches: 8. The CDR3 here is CASSFLGQGGNEQFF. CDR3 DNA: TGCGCCAGCAGCTTTCTTGGACAGGGTGGAAATGAGCAGTTCTTC.

The CDR3 DNA reads as TGTGCCAGCAGGGACAGGGGGCTTTCGGATGAGCAGTTCTTC. It translates to CASRDRGLSDEQFF. This chain links TRBV6-1 with TRBJ2-1, with 11 bases aligning to TRBD1. CDR3 length equals 14 residues. V shed 6 bases, J shed 8 bases, and the junction held 6 bases outside the gene matches. In germline, CDR1 is MNHNS, CDR2 SASEGT.